This T cell receptor (beta chain) was sequenced in a study of cytomegalovirus exposure and HLA in healthy donors. Vbeta (60) and Jbeta (13) primers were used in the PCR. Using immunoSEQ multiplex PCR, the repertoire was profiled, and TCRdb retains in-frame clones only, with some absent. The table includes under 150,000 clones, about 68% detected once. Germline loops: CDR1 LNHNV, CDR2 YYDKDF (reference sequence). The CDR3 contains 13 residues. Trimming removed 3 bases at V and 7 bases at J, with 12 bases between. Sequenced: PBMCs. V and J are TRBV15 and TRBJ1-1; no clear D. This TCR came from a woman between 40 and 55 years old in good health and CMV-seropositive. The CDR3 DNA is TGTGCCACCAGCAGTGCTCGGGAGATTGAAGCTTTCTTT. Translating gives CATSSAREIEAFF.